The present T cell receptor (delta chain) was sequenced within a study of gammadelta T cells in human blood. The V and J ends lost 0 bases and 0 bases respectively, with 11 bases between them. This CDR3 spans 18 amino acids. Looked up from germline, CDR1 is GEAIGNYY and CDR2 is EKD. TCRdb redid the clone calls on the RT-PCR reads with CATT. In the table there are approximately 800 delta-chain clones, about 53% of which are singletons. The study's findings and limits: Right after birth, innate γδ T cells reportedly expanded polyclonally after microbial exposure.

This clone is labeled large. Its antigen is as yet unknown. V and J are TRDV2 and TRDJ3, with D tentatively TRDD3 (5 bases). The sample comprised Vgamma9Vdelta2 gamma-delta T cells from infant blood. The TCR sequence derives from a human donor. The CDR3 protein is CACDTWGESSWDTRQMFF. Here the CDR3 DNA reads TGTGCCTGTGACACCTGGGGCGAAAGCTCCTGGGACACCCGACAGATGTTTTTC.